The 25 T cell receptor beta chains given below trace back to one sample, sequenced in a study of immune evolution from preneoplasia to lung adenocarcinoma. TCRdb keeps only in-frame clones here, not all; method: immunoSEQ multiplex PCR. The table includes fewer than 13,000 clones, around four fifths detected once. Sample: FFPE minimally invasive lung adenocarcinoma tissue. The receptors come from a person in their 70s with lung adenocarcinoma.

The rearrangement joins TRBV29-1 to TRBJ2-3; 12 bases fit TRBD2. Germline CDR1 SQVTM, CDR2 ANQGSEA. CDR3 length: 16 residues. The V gene end was trimmed by 6 bases and the J gene end by 1 base; junction bases not matched to a gene: 8. The CDR3 sequence is CSVTSGGRVGTDTQYF. The DNA of the CDR3 is TGCAGCGTGACTAGCGGGGGCCGAGTGGGCACAGATACGCAGTATTTT.

This clone counts as medium-sized. The CDR3 DNA is TGTGCCAGCAGCCCCACTAGCGGGAGTCCCGAGCAGTACTTC. Amino acid sequence: CASSPTSGSPEQYF. This sequence joins TRBV7-9 and TRBJ2-7; 11 nucleotides agree with TRBD2. The germline V gene encodes CDR1 SEHNR and CDR2 FQNEAQ (reference sequence). The CDR3 consists of 14 residues. The V gene end was trimmed by 5 bases and the J gene end by 6 bases; junction bases not matched to a gene: 6. Filled out from reference TRBV7-9 and TRBJ2-7, the complete variable domain reads DTGVSQNPRHKITKRGQNVTFRCDPISEHNRLYWYRQTLGQGPEFLTYFQNEAQLEKSRLLSDRFSAERPKGSFSTLEIQRTEQGDSAMYLCASSPTSGSPEQYFGPGTRLTVT.

V and J are TRBV2 and TRBJ1-1, with TRBD1 matching over 7 bases. V was pared by 5 bases and J by 0 bases, with 9 bases of the junction left unmatched. From germline, CDR1 is SNHLY and CDR2 FYNNEI. The CDR3 runs 16 residues. CDR3 loop: CASSRQGGPVNTEAFF. The CDR3 nucleotides read TGTGCCAGCAGTCGACAGGGAGGCCCAGTGAACACTGAAGCTTTCTTT.

V and J are TRBV30 and TRBJ1-4; D may be TRBD1 (5 bases). Germline V gene data show CDR1 as GTSNPN and CDR2 as SVGIG (reference sequence). V dropped 1 base and J dropped 7 bases, with 10 bases sitting between them. The length of the CDR3 is 13 residues. The CDR3 region has the DNA TGTGCCTGGAGTGGAGGGGAGGCTGAAAAACTGTTTTTT. This sequence encodes CAWSGGEAEKLFF. Based on the CDR3 plus reference TRBV30 and TRBJ1-4, the full variable domain is SQTIHQWPATLVQPVGSPLSLECTVEGTSNPNLYWYRQAAGRGLQLLFYSVGIGQISSEVPQNLSASRPQDRQFILSSKKLLLSDSGFYLCAWSGGEAEKLFFGSGTQLSVL.

The chain carries TRBV11-3 and TRBJ2-3; D remains ambiguous. V lost 3 bases and J lost 5, with 6 bases in between. Per the germline V gene, CDR1 is SGHNT and CDR2 is YENEEA. This CDR3 region has 12 residues. CDR3 loop: CASSFYGDTQYF. CDR3 coding DNA: TGTGCCAGCAGCTTTTATGGAGATACGCAGTATTTT.

The V gene is TRBV11-2, the J gene TRBJ2-5; D remains ambiguous. V shed 1 base and J shed 1 base, with 4 bases lying between them. The CDR3 is made up of 13 amino acids. Germline assignment: CDR1 SGHAT and CDR2 FQNNGV. DNA of the CDR3: TGTGCCAGCAGCTTAGTTAGCCAAGAGACCCAGTACTTC. Its protein product is CASSLVSQETQYF.

This clone occurred a few times. The chain links TRBV30 to TRBJ2-7; TRBD2 matches 8 bases. Germline CDR1 GTSNPN, CDR2 SVGIG (reference sequence). The V segment lost 5 bases and the J segment 2 bases; nucleotides outside the gene matches: 14. The CDR3 contains 16 residues. CDR3 protein: CAWGAIKRGTAYEQYF. In DNA, the CDR3 is TGTGCCTGGGGAGCTATAAAGCGGGGGACCGCCTACGAGCAGTACTTC.

This clone has just one count. V is TRBV7-3 and J is TRBJ2-3, with 10 bases identical to TRBD2. The V gene's germline CDR1 is SGHTA and CDR2 FQGTGA. V was pared by 5 bases and J by 8 bases, with 10 bases of the junction left unmatched. The CDR3 is 15 amino acids. The CDR3: CASSPSGSLSGTQYF. The DNA for the CDR3 is TGTGCCAGCAGCCCTAGCGGGAGCCTGAGCGGTACGCAGTATTTT.

The CDR3 sequence: CASSLRRTEKLFF. DNA for the CDR3: TGTGCCAGCAGTTTGAGGAGGACTGAAAAACTGTTTTTT. This chain links TRBV27 with TRBJ1-4; D unresolved. The CDR3 loop spans 13 amino acids. The V gene lost 3 bases and the J gene lost 7 bases, with 9 bases spanning the gap. The germline V gene encodes CDR1 MNHEY and CDR2 SMNVEV (reference sequence).

This clone was counted a single time. The chain joins TRBV6-1 to TRBJ1-1, with 11 bases fitting TRBD1. Germline lookup yields CDR1 MNHNS and CDR2 SASEGT. V lost 2 bases and J lost 6; bases outside the gene matches: 5. This CDR3 is built from 15 residues. CDR3 nucleotide sequence: TGTGCCAGCAGTGAACCTGGACAGGGGGCGTCTGAAGCTTTCTTT. It specifies CASSEPGQGASEAFF.

The V and J genes are TRBV7-3 and TRBJ2-3; D unclear. CDR3 length equals 14 residues. Germline values: CDR1 SGHTA, CDR2 FQGTGA. V was trimmed by 2 bases and J by 0 bases, leaving 6 bases between them. This CDR3 is CASSLRRSTDTQYF. In nucleotides, the CDR3 is TGTGCCAGCAGCTTACGCAGGAGCACAGATACGCAGTATTTT.

The V gene is TRBV28, the J gene TRBJ1-5, with 8 bases lining up with TRBD1. Germline V CDR1 and CDR2: MDHEN, SYDVKM. V was pared by 3 bases and J by 5 bases, with 6 bases of the junction left unmatched. This CDR3 contains 15 residues. The CDR3 loop is CASSLGGQGDQPQHF. The CDR3 DNA sequence: TGTGCCAGCAGTTTGGGTGGACAGGGTGATCAGCCCCAGCATTTT.

The rearrangement links TRBV5-4 to TRBJ1-4, with D tentatively TRBD1 (6 bases). The ends were cut back, 0 bases at V and 7 bases at J, with 13 bases in the middle. Looked up from germline, CDR1 is SGHNT and CDR2 is YYREEE (reference sequence). The CDR3 has 15 residues. CDR3 DNA sequence: TGTGCCAGCAGCTTGGGTTCAGGGGAAAGTGAAAAACTGTTTTTT. It translates to CASSLGSGESEKLFF.

The chain carries TRBV30 and TRBJ2-1, with TRBD2 matching over 14 bases. The CDR3 has 15 residues. Per the germline V gene, CDR1 is GTSNPN and CDR2 is SVGIG (reference sequence). Trimming at V came to 7 bases and at J to 7 bases, leaving 9 bases not matched to a gene. CDR3 loop: CALLTSGGVINEQFF. In nucleotides, the CDR3 is TGTGCCTTACTGACTAGCGGGGGGGTTATAAATGAGCAGTTCTTC.

This rearrangement joins TRBV6-1 to TRBJ2-7, with 8 bases identical to TRBD1. V lost 4 bases, J lost 5 bases, and 4 bases stayed unmatched. This CDR3 has 13 residues. Germline V gene lookup returns CDR1 MNHNS and CDR2 SASEGT. Here the CDR3 DNA reads TGTGCCAGCAGTGGGACAGGGAACGACGAGCAGTACTTC. It is translated as CASSGTGNDEQYF.

This clone appeared a few times. The chain links TRBV30 to TRBJ1-1; D gene unclear. The CDR3 loop spans 13 amino acids. The ends were cut back, 3 bases at V and 3 bases at J, with 11 bases in the middle. Germline assignment: CDR1 GTSNPN and CDR2 SVGIG (reference sequence). Here the CDR3 reads CAWSETIDTEAFF. In DNA form, the CDR3 reads TGTGCCTGGAGCGAAACGATCGACACTGAAGCTTTCTTT.

This clone has more than one count but fewer than ten. The chain is built from TRBV19 and TRBJ2-1; perhaps TRBD2 as D (5 bases). Germline assignment: CDR1 LNHDA and CDR2 SQIVND (reference sequence). The V end was cut by 3 bases, the J end by 8 bases, with 14 bases between. The CDR3 sequence is 14 residues long. The CDR3 DNA reads TGTGCCAGTAGTATCGCCCCTGGGAGCCATGAGCAGTTCTTC. This translates into CASSIAPGSHEQFF.

The chain joins TRBV6-6 to TRBJ1-2; unclear D gene. The germline V gene has CDR1 MNHNY and CDR2 SVGAGI (reference sequence). The CDR3 runs to 16 residues. Between the trimmed V and J ends, which lost 4 bases and 4 bases, there was a span of 19 bases. The CDR3 sequence is CASSSSTERDLYGYTF. CDR3 nucleotide sequence: TGTGCCAGCAGTTCCTCCACCGAAAGAGATCTCTATGGCTACACCTTC.

The V call is TRBV5-4, the J call TRBJ2-3, with 7 bases fitting TRBD2. The CDR3 is 15 amino acids. Trimming at V came to 3 bases and at J to 1 base, leaving 5 bases not matched to a gene. The germline V gene encodes CDR1 SGHNT and CDR2 YYREEE (reference sequence). CDR3: CASSSTSKRTDTQYF. The CDR3 DNA follows: TGTGCCAGCAGCTCGACTAGCAAGCGCACAGATACGCAGTATTTT.

In this sample, this clone turned up once. The V call is TRBV5-1, the J call TRBJ1-1, with D tentatively TRBD1 (6 bases). The germline V and J ends were trimmed by 3 bases and 1 base, with 7 bases remaining between them. The CDR3 loop spans 13 amino acids. Per the germline V gene, CDR1 is SGHRS and CDR2 is YFSETQ. CDR3 in amino acids: CASSSTGNTEAFF. CDR3 DNA sequence: TGCGCCAGCAGCTCGACAGGGAACACTGAAGCTTTCTTT.

The chain recombines TRBV5-4 with TRBJ1-1, with D perhaps TRBD1 (5 bases). This CDR3 is 13 amino acids long. V was trimmed by 5 bases and J by 4 bases, leaving 12 bases between them. The germline gives CDR1 SGHNT, CDR2 YYREEE (reference sequence). The DNA for the CDR3 is TGTGCCAGCAGTTACCAGGGTAGCACTGAAGCTTTCTTT. Its translation: CASSYQGSTEAFF.

The chain couples TRBV11-3 to TRBJ1-1; 8 nucleotides agree with TRBD1. The CDR3 is 13 residues long. Germline CDR1 reads SGHNT; CDR2 reads YENEEA. V lost 5 bases, J lost 3 bases, and 2 bases stayed unmatched. The CDR3 spells CASSPQGDTEAFF. The CDR3 nucleotides read TGTGCCAGCAGCCCACAGGGGGACACTGAAGCTTTCTTT.

The V and J genes are TRBV20-1 and TRBJ2-1; D unclear. CDR3 length: 11 amino acids. Germline lookup yields CDR1 DFQATT and CDR2 SNEGSKA (reference sequence). Between the trimmed V and J ends, which lost 3 bases and 6 bases, there was a span of 6 bases. The chain's CDR3 is CSASPVNEQFF. CDR3 sequence (DNA): TGCAGTGCTAGCCCCGTCAATGAGCAGTTCTTC.

The chain combines TRBV28 with TRBJ1-1, with 7 positions matching TRBD1. Unmatched junction bases numbered 10, after V lost 5 bases and J lost 10 bases. The CDR3 sequence is 13 residues long. Germline-derived CDR1 and CDR2 are MDHEN and SYDVKM. This CDR3 is CASSRPQGRGAFF. Here the CDR3 DNA reads TGTGCCAGCAGTAGGCCACAGGGGCGCGGAGCTTTCTTT.

The V call is TRBV29-1, the J call TRBJ2-7; weak D call: TRBD1 (5 bases). Germline loops: CDR1 SQVTM, CDR2 ANQGSEA. V gave up 4 bases and J gave up 7 bases, with 17 bases separating them. The CDR3 is made up of 13 amino acids. The CDR3 spells CSVVRQGRPEQYF. In DNA, the CDR3 is TGCAGCGTTGTTCGGCAGGGAAGACCAGAGCAGTACTTC.